The 19 T cell receptor beta chains below come from one sample, sequenced in a study of OX40 agonist ivuxolimab in advanced cancers. Profiling relied on immunoSEQ multiplex PCR, and the TCRdb table lists in-frame clones only, not all of them. The repertoire holds 40,000 or so clones, with around four fifths as singletons. Sample: CD4+ or CD8+ T cells sorted from blood, taken in a trial of the OX40 agonist ivuxolimab. All receptors derive from an adult with an advanced solid tumor such as melanoma, head and neck, liver or kidney cancer.

The rearrangement links TRBV21-1 to TRBJ2-3; the D segment call TRBD1 is taken from the table without a DNA check. TRBV21-1 is a recognized pseudogene. The CDR3 is made up of 14 amino acids. Here the CDR3 reads CASSKGDNSLGQYF. The CDR3 DNA reads as TGTGCCAGCAGCAAAGGGGACAATTCCCTGGGCCAGTATTTT.

The chain couples TRBV4-2 to TRBJ2-1; 10 positions agree with TRBD2. CDR1 is LGHNA and CDR2 is YNFKEQ in the germline V gene. The V segment lost 0 bases and the J segment 7 bases; nucleotides outside the gene matches: 9. The CDR3 spans 17 residues. In DNA, the CDR3 is TGTGCCAGCAGCCAAGATGCAGGTGCTAGCGGGAGAAATGAGCAGTTCTTC. It yields the protein CASSQDAGASGRNEQFF.

The V gene is TRBV6-6, the J gene TRBJ2-2; D gene unclear. From germline, CDR1 is MNHNY and CDR2 SVGAGI (reference sequence). The V end lost 10 bases, the J end lost 3 bases, and 21 bases lay between the germline ends. This CDR3 has 16 amino acids. CDR3 DNA: TGTGCCACCGGGCCCCCTCCGCCGCTGGACACCGGGGAGCTGTTTTTT. Translation: CATGPPPPLDTGELFF.

V and J are TRBV4-1 and TRBJ2-7; D is possibly TRBD1 or TRBD2 (5 bases each). The CDR3 has 15 residues. Germline V gives CDR1 MGHRA, CDR2 YSYEKL. V dropped 2 bases and J dropped 3 bases, with 14 bases sitting between them. In DNA form, the CDR3 reads TGCGCCAGCAGCCAATCTCAAGGGGACCTCTACGAGCAGTACTTC. Its translation: CASSQSQGDLYEQYF.

The chain uses TRBV9 and TRBJ2-1, with 7 positions matching TRBD2. Germline lookup yields CDR1 SGDLS and CDR2 YYNGEE. Unmatched junction bases numbered 9, after V lost 2 bases and J lost 7 bases. The CDR3 is 15 residues long. The CDR3 protein is CASSVSAGEANEQFF. The CDR3 coding sequence is TGTGCCAGCAGCGTTTCTGCGGGAGAAGCGAATGAGCAGTTCTTC.

The gene calls are TRBV14 and TRBJ2-3; a weak D match, TRBD2 (6 bases). The V end was cut by 4 bases, the J end by 11 bases, with 16 bases between. The germline CDR1 and CDR2 sequences are SGHDN and FVKESK. CDR3 length: 13 amino acids. The CDR3: CASSRSRGTEQYF. CDR3 in DNA: TGTGCCAGCAGCCGATCACGGGGGACCGAGCAGTATTTT.

This clone was found a few times. The rearrangement joins TRBV2 to TRBJ2-1, with TRBD2 identical over 13 bases. This CDR3 has 15 residues. The germline CDR1 and CDR2 sequences are SNHLY and FYNNEI. V lost 8 bases and J lost 8; bases outside the gene matches: 9. The CDR3 DNA reads as TGTGCCAGCTCCCCCGGGACTAGCGGGGAGGATGAGCAGTTCTTC. Translated, it gives CASSPGTSGEDEQFF.

This rearrangement joins TRBV7-9 to TRBJ2-7, with D possibly being TRBD1 (5 bases). V lost 5 bases and J lost 3, with 11 bases in between. From germline, CDR1 is SEHNR and CDR2 FQNEAQ (reference sequence). This CDR3 spans 13 amino acids. CDR3 nucleotide sequence: TGTGCCAGCAGCCCAGGGTCGGGCTACGAGCAGTACTTC. This encodes CASSPGSGYEQYF.

In DNA, the CDR3 is TGTGCCAGCAGTTTAGCAAAAACGACCACCGGGACTAGCGACAAAGCGCAGTTCTTC. It specifies CASSLAKTTTGTSDKAQFF. The V call is TRBV28, the J call TRBJ2-1; TRBD2 matches at 10 bases. The germline CDR1 and CDR2 sequences are MDHEN and SYDVKM. After removal of 2 bases from V and 12 bases from J, the junction contained 22 bases not matched to a gene. This CDR3 contains 19 residues.

Ten or more counts support this clone. V is TRBV11-2 and J is TRBJ1-3; tentatively, D is TRBD1 (6 bases). Per the germline V gene, CDR1 is SGHAT and CDR2 is FQNNGV. The V gene lost 4 bases and the J gene lost 0 bases, with 13 bases spanning the gap. The CDR3 totals 16 residues. The CDR3 here is CASSSLRQDSGNTIYF. The CDR3 nucleotides read TGTGCCAGCAGCTCCCTTCGACAGGACTCTGGAAACACCATATATTTT.

The V and J genes are TRBV5-1 and TRBJ1-3; 7 bases line up with TRBD1. Trimming took 0 bases from V and 0 from J; bases not matched to a gene: 3. The CDR3 consists of 16 residues. The germline gives CDR1 SGHRS, CDR2 YFSETQ. The CDR3 DNA follows: TGCGCCAGCAGCTTGGGACAGGGTGGCTCTGGAAACACCATATATTTT. It specifies CASSLGQGGSGNTIYF.

This clone was recorded only once. This chain joins TRBV19 and TRBJ1-3; D possibly corresponds to TRBD1 (6 bases). Trimming took off 4 bases at V and 4 bases at J, with 17 bases between the two ends. The CDR3 contains 16 residues. The germline V gene has CDR1 LNHDA and CDR2 SQIVND (reference sequence). The CDR3 DNA sequence: TGTGCCAGTAGTAACCCAAGGACAGAATCGGGAAACACCATATATTTT. Its protein is CASSNPRTESGNTIYF.

The rearrangement links TRBV19 to TRBJ2-1; 7 nucleotides line up with TRBD2. The V gene end was trimmed by 7 bases and the J gene end by 6 bases; junction bases not matched to a gene: 12. The CDR3 extends over 15 amino acids. Germline V lookup: CDR1 LNHDA, CDR2 SQIVND (reference sequence). CDR3 nucleotide sequence: TGTGCCAGTATAACGGGGGAGGGCCGCGGCAATGAGCAGTTCTTC. Amino acids: CASITGEGRGNEQFF. Based on the CDR3 plus reference TRBV19 and TRBJ2-1, the full variable domain is DGGITQSPKYLFRKEGQNVTLSCEQNLNHDAMYWYRQDPGQGLRLIYYSQIVNDFQKGDIAEGYSVSREKKESFPLTVTSAQKNPTAFYLCASITGEGRGNEQFFGPGTRLTVL.

CDR3 sequence reads: CASSFLGGPSGETQYF. The CDR3 region has the DNA TGTGCCAGCAGCTTCCTGGGAGGGCCTTCGGGGGAGACCCAGTACTTC. V gene TRBV11-2 combines with J gene TRBJ2-5; TRBD2 matches at 7 bases. Trimming took 3 bases from V and 5 from J; bases not matched to a gene: 12. This CDR3 is built from 16 residues. Germline V gene sequence: CDR1 SGHAT, CDR2 FQNNGV.

The rearrangement links TRBV25-1 to TRBJ1-2; D possibly corresponds to TRBD1 (6 bases). V dropped 6 bases and J dropped 6 bases, with 17 bases sitting between them. Germline V gene lookup returns CDR1 MGHDK and CDR2 SYGVNS. The CDR3 runs 14 residues. The CDR3 sequence: CASSATGGADGYTF. The CDR3 region has the DNA TGTGCCAGCAGCGCCACTGGGGGGGCAGATGGCTACACCTTC.

V and J are TRBV7-9 and TRBJ1-4; 8 nucleotides match TRBD1. With V trimmed by 5 bases and J by 3 bases, 5 bases remained unmatched. Looked up from germline, CDR1 is SEHNR and CDR2 is FQNEAQ (reference sequence). This CDR3 region has 15 residues. The CDR3 here is CASSVYRGSNEKLFF. The CDR3 DNA reads TGTGCCAGCAGCGTCTACAGGGGGTCTAATGAAAAACTGTTTTTT.

The chain couples TRBV5-4 to TRBJ2-7; TRBD1 matches at 7 bases. The CDR3 loop spans 14 amino acids. The germline CDR1 and CDR2 sequences are SGHNT and YYREEE (reference sequence). V lost 3 bases, J lost 1 base, and 4 bases stayed unmatched. This chain's CDR3 is CASSSPGQSYEQYF. Here the CDR3 DNA reads TGTGCCAGCAGCTCCCCGGGACAGTCCTACGAGCAGTACTTC. Looking up the rest from reference TRBV5-4 and TRBJ2-7 gives the full variable domain: ETGVTQSPTHLIKTRGQQVTLRCSSQSGHNTVSWYQQALGQGPQFIFQYYREEENGRGNFPPRFSGLQFPNYSSELNVNALELDDSALYLCASSSPGQSYEQYFGPGTRLTVT.

This clone appeared a few times. The chain couples TRBV11-2 to TRBJ1-1, with a possible D match to TRBD1 (6 bases). Germline CDR1 reads SGHAT; CDR2 reads FQNNGV. The V end lost 4 bases, the J end lost 1 base, and 16 bases lay between the germline ends. The CDR3 length is 16 residues. The CDR3 nucleotides read TGTGCCAGCAGCTCAAGTCCCGGGACAAGGAACACTGAAGCTTTCTTT. It is translated as CASSSSPGTRNTEAFF.

The chain carries TRBV30 and TRBJ1-2; D uncertain. This CDR3 spans 11 amino acids. Germline-derived CDR1 and CDR2 are GTSNPN and SVGIG (reference sequence). V was cut by 5 bases and J by 8 bases, with 12 bases left in between. The CDR3 loop reads CAWATRRGYTF. DNA for the CDR3: TGTGCCTGGGCCACTCGGAGAGGCTACACCTTC.